These 14 T cell receptor beta chains originate from one sample sequenced in a study of T cells in Graves' hyperthyroidism and ophthalmopathy. Regions amplified from RNA transcripts were the TCR beta CDR3 regions. HTBI primers were used for first-round RT-PCR of the TCR CDR3. TCRdb called the multiplex PCR reads again in MiXCR, with one record for every CDR3 protein. In the table there are hundreds of thousands of distinct CDR3 sequences, about 14% of which are singletons. The sequenced material came from blood. Every receptor here comes from a woman younger than 45 with Graves' hyperthyroidism.

There are many counts of this clonotype. V is TRBV7-2 and J is TRBJ2-7; 7 nucleotides align to TRBD1. The CDR3 length is 14 residues. V lost 0 bases, J lost 3 bases, and 2 bases stayed unmatched. The germline CDR1 and CDR2 sequences are SGHTA and FQGNSA. CDR3 sequence (DNA): TGTGCCAGCAGCTTAGCAGGGGGCCGCTACGAGCAGTACTTC. Translated: CASSLAGGRYEQYF.

In this sample, this clonotype turned up many times. The chain uses TRBV30 and TRBJ2-1; 14 nucleotides line up with TRBD2. The V gene's germline CDR1 is GTSNPN and CDR2 SVGIG (reference sequence). The J segment lost 6 bases and the V segment lost 2 bases, leaving 3 bases of the junction unmatched. The CDR3 length is 15 residues. The CDR3 loop reads CAWSLGTSGSNEQFF. CDR3 bases: TGTGCCTGGAGTCTGGGGACTAGCGGGAGCAATGAGCAGTTCTTC.

This clonotype has a count of ten or more. This rearrangement joins TRBV2 to TRBJ2-6; no definite D call. Germline V CDR1 and CDR2: SNHLY, FYNNEI. Trimming removed 1 base from V and 4 bases from J, with 11 bases in between. This CDR3 has 16 amino acids. The CDR3, as DNA: TGTGCCAGCAGTGAAGGGCAGCCACCCGGGGCCAACGTCCTGACTTTC. Protein: CASSEGQPPGANVLTF.

The table lists this clonotype with many counts. V usage is TRBV7-2 and J usage is TRBJ2-1; no definite D call. V lost 4 bases and J 5 bases, leaving 9 bases between the germline ends. The CDR3 is 13 amino acids. Germline CDR1 and CDR2: SGHTA and FQGNSA. The CDR3 here is CASSSSPDNEQFF. The CDR3 DNA reads TGTGCCAGCAGCTCCTCCCCTGACAATGAGCAGTTCTTC.

This clonotype was seen ten or more times. V gene TRBV11-1 combines with J gene TRBJ2-3; 7 nucleotides align to TRBD2. The germline V gene has CDR1 SGHAT and CDR2 FQDESV (reference sequence). V dropped 3 bases and J dropped 5; count of bases not matched to a gene: 8. The CDR3 runs 15 residues. In DNA form, the CDR3 reads TGTGCCAGCAGCTTCGGGAGCGGGAAGGAAGATACGCAGTATTTT. It specifies CASSFGSGKEDTQYF.

There are many counts of this clonotype. This sequence may be a read error, since a much larger clone differs from it by one base. The rearrangement uses TRBV11-2 and TRBJ2-3, with TRBD1 matching 7 bases. This CDR3 is built from 13 residues. Germline V CDR1 and CDR2: SGHAT, FQNNGV. V lost 3 bases, J lost 7 bases, and 4 bases stayed unmatched. The CDR3 nucleotides are TGTGCCAGCAGCTTCGGACAGGCAAATACGCAGTATTTT. Protein product: CASSFGQANTQYF.

This chain joins TRBV4-2 and TRBJ1-2, with D maybe TRBD1 (6 bases). The V and J ends lost 1 base and 2 bases respectively, with 11 bases between them. The CDR3 is 15 residues long. Germline values: CDR1 LGHNA, CDR2 YNFKEQ. CDR3 region: CASSQVRGSNYGYTF. The CDR3 DNA is TGTGCCAGCAGCCAAGTCAGGGGATCCAACTATGGCTACACCTTC.

This clonotype was recorded at least ten times. This chain connects TRBV28 to TRBJ2-3; 8 nucleotides agree with TRBD2. The CDR3 is 15 amino acids. The germline V gene has CDR1 MDHEN and CDR2 SYDVKM. V shed 2 bases, J shed 2 bases, and the junction held 3 bases outside the gene matches. The chain's CDR3 is CASSLDGRATDTQYF. In DNA form, the CDR3 reads TGTGCCAGCAGTTTAGACGGGAGGGCCACAGATACGCAGTATTTT. Combining the CDR3 with reference TRBV28 and TRBJ2-3 gives the whole variable domain DVKVTQSSRYLVKRTGEKVFLECVQDMDHENMFWYRQDPGLGLRLIYFSYDVKMKEKGDIPEGYSVSREKKERFSLILESASTNQTSMYLCASSLDGRATDTQYFGPGTRLTVL.

This clonotype was seen repeatedly, ten times or more. The chain joins TRBV28 to TRBJ1-1; weak D call: TRBD1 (5 bases). Germline CDR1 is MDHEN and CDR2 is SYDVKM. The CDR3 runs to 14 residues. Trimming stripped 5 bases from V and 0 bases from J, with 10 bases between. The CDR3 reads CASSRTIMNTEAFF. The CDR3 nucleotides are TGTGCCAGCAGTAGGACAATTATGAACACTGAAGCTTTCTTT.

This clonotype came up many times. The V and J genes are TRBV20-1 and TRBJ2-1; 9 bases are shared with TRBD2. J was trimmed by 7 bases and V by 3 bases; bases with no gene match: 7. The CDR3 is made up of 14 amino acids. Germline CDR1 DFQATT, CDR2 SNEGSKA (reference sequence). CDR3 nucleotides: TGCAGTGCTAGTAGCCAGCGGGAGGTGAATGAGCAGTTCTTC. Protein: CSASSQREVNEQFF.

This clonotype was seen many times. V gene TRBV2 combines with J gene TRBJ2-7; no clear D. From germline, CDR1 is SNHLY and CDR2 FYNNEI. V lost 4 bases and J lost 1, with 8 bases in between. The CDR3 covers 13 residues. Here the CDR3 reads CASSVTASYEQYF. DNA for the CDR3: TGTGCCAGCAGTGTAACGGCATCCTACGAGCAGTACTTC.

This clonotype was seen ten or more times. The J gene is TRBJ1-1, the V gene TRBV28; tentative D call: TRBD1 (6 bases). V lost 7 bases and J 4 bases, leaving 22 bases between the germline ends. The germline V gene has CDR1 MDHEN and CDR2 SYDVKM. The CDR3 loop spans 16 amino acids. The CDR3 sequence is CASTLSTGGKTTEAFF. The CDR3, as DNA: TGTGCCAGCACCCTCTCGACAGGAGGAAAGACCACTGAAGCTTTCTTT.

In its sample, this clonotype was seen a few times. The chain couples TRBV27 to TRBJ2-7, with D hard to call. Germline V gene lookup returns CDR1 MNHEY and CDR2 SMNVEV (reference sequence). With 8 bases removed from V and 6 bases from J, the gap between germline ends came to 11 bases. This CDR3 comprises 11 residues. CDR3 sequence: CASGSLGEQYF. The CDR3 DNA reads TGTGCCAGCGGGTCCTTGGGCGAGCAGTACTTC.

The chain combines TRBV27 with TRBJ2-1; 12 nucleotides line up with TRBD2. The germline V gene encodes CDR1 MNHEY and CDR2 SMNVEV (reference sequence). The length of the CDR3 is 15 residues. The V segment lost 2 bases and the J segment 8 bases; nucleotides outside the gene matches: 4. CDR3 residues: CASSLKLAGGDEQFF. In DNA form, the CDR3 reads TGTGCCAGCAGTTTAAAACTAGCGGGAGGAGATGAGCAGTTCTTC.